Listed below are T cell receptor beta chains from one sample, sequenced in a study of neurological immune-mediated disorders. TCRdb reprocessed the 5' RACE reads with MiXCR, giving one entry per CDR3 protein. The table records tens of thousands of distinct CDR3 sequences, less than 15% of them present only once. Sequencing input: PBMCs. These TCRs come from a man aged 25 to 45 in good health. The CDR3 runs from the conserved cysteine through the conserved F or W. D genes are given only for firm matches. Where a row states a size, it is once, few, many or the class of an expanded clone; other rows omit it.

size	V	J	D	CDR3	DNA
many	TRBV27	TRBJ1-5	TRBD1	CASSQGTGSNQPQHF	TGTGCCAGCAGCCAAGGGACAGGAAGCAATCAGCCCCAGCATTTT
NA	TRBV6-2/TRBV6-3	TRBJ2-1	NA	CASSLPTGSAYNEQFF	TGTGCCAGCAGTTTACCCACAGGATCAGCCTACAATGAGCAGTTCTTC
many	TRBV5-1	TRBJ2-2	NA	CASSLDPSLGELFF	TGCGCCAGCAGCTTGGATCCATCCCTGGGGGAGCTGTTTTTT
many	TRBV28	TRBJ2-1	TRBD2	CASHLGTSGHYNEQFF	TGTGCCAGCCACCTCGGGACTAGCGGACACTACAATGAGCAGTTCTTC
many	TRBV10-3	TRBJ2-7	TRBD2	CAISELASGSYEQYF	TGTGCCATCAGTGAGTTGGCTAGCGGGAGCTACGAGCAGTACTTC
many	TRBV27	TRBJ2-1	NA	CATAKGQSSYNEQFF	TGTGCCACTGCTAAAGGACAAAGCTCCTACAATGAGCAGTTCTTC
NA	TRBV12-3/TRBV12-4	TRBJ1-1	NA	CASSLNEGGTEAFF	TGTGCCAGCAGTTTAAATGAGGGAGGCACTGAAGCTTTCTTT
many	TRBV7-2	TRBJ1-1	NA	CASSPTGIEAFF	TGTGCCAGCAGCCCAACAGGGATTGAAGCTTTCTTT
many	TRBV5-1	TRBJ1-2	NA	CASSFMPEGYGYTF	TGCGCCAGCAGCTTTATGCCGGAAGGCTATGGCTACACCTTC
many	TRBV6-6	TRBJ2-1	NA	CASGASSYNEQFF	TGTGCCTCCGGGGCTTCCTCCTACAATGAGCAGTTCTTC
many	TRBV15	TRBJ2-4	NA	CATSRAGGLAKNIQYF	TGTGCCACCAGCAGAGCTGGCGGGTTAGCCAAAAACATTCAGTACTTC
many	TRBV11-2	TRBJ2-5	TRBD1	CASSFGTGGGETQYF	TGTGCCAGCAGCTTCGGGACAGGGGGAGGAGAGACCCAGTACTTC
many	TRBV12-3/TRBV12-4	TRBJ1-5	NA	CASSEGQPNQPQHF	TGTGCCAGCAGTGAAGGACAGCCCAATCAGCCCCAGCATTTT
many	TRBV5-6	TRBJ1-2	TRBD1	CASSSPGQEIYTF	TGTGCCAGCAGCAGCCCGGGACAGGAGATCTACACCTTC
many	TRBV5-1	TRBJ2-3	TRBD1	CASSFAGQGTDTQYF	TGCGCCAGCAGCTTCGCGGGACAGGGCACAGATACGCAGTATTTT
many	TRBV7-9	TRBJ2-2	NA	CASSLGRWNTGELFF	TGTGCCAGCAGCTTAGGGCGTTGGAACACCGGGGAGCTGTTTTTT
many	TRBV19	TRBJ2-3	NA	CASSDFTDTQYF	TGTGCCAGTTCGGACTTCACAGATACGCAGTATTTT
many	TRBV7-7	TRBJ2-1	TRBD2	CASSAGGGLAGVDEQFF	TGTGCCAGCAGCGCCGGAGGGGGACTAGCGGGAGTGGATGAGCAGTTCTTC
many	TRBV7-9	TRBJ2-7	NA	CASTDKANEQYF	TGTGCCAGCACAGATAAGGCGAACGAGCAGTACTTC
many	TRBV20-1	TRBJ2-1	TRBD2	CSAVGTSGRASNEQFF	TGCAGTGCTGTGGGGACTAGCGGGAGGGCCTCCAATGAGCAGTTCTTC